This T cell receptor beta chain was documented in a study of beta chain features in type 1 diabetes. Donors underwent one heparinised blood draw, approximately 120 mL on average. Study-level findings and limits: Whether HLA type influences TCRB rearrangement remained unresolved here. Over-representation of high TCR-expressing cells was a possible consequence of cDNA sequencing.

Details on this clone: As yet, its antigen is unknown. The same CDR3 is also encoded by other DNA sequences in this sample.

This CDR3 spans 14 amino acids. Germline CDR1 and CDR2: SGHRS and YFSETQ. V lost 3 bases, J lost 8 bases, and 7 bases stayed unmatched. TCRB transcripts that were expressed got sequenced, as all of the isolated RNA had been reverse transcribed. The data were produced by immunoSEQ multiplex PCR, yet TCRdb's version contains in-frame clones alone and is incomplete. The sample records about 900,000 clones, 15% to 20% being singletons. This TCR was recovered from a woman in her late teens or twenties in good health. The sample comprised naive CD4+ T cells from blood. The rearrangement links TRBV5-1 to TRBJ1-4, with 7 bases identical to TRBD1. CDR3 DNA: TGCGCCAGCAGCTCACGGACAGGAAGCGAAAAACTGTTTTTT. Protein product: CASSSRTGSEKLFF.